One sample yielded the 9 T cell receptor beta chains listed below, sequenced in a study of CD8 T cells in Susac syndrome. The authors reverse transcribed roughly 0.5 to 1 ug RNA with random hexamers. TCRdb processed the immunoSEQ multiplex PCR reads anew with MiXCR; each CDR3 protein has one entry. The sample lists around 150,000 distinct CDR3 sequences, more than 90% occurring once. The sample consisted of CD4+ T cells from PBMCs. All receptors derive from a human donor in good health.

The chain recombines TRBV9 with TRBJ2-3; D may match TRBD1 or TRBD2 (6 bases each). This CDR3 is built from 13 residues. CDR1 is SGDLS and CDR2 is YYNGEE in the germline V gene. The V and J ends lost 3 bases and 5 bases respectively, with 10 bases between them. CDR3 loop: CASSGTAGDTQYF. In DNA, the CDR3 is TGTGCCAGCAGCGGGACAGCGGGAGATACGCAGTATTTT.

This chain connects TRBV27 to TRBJ2-3; 12 positions match TRBD2. From germline, CDR1 is MNHEY and CDR2 SMNVEV (reference sequence). The CDR3 has 17 residues. V shed 2 bases and J 1 base; nucleotides not matched to a gene: 4. CDR3 DNA sequence: TGTGCCAGCAGTTTAGGTCGACTAGCGGGGGGCACAGATACGCAGTATTTT. It encodes CASSLGRLAGGTDTQYF.

The J gene is TRBJ2-7, the V gene TRBV14, with TRBD2 as a possible D gene (6 bases). The germline V and J ends were trimmed by 4 bases and 7 bases, with 14 bases remaining between them. The CDR3 is 13 amino acids. Germline values: CDR1 SGHDN, CDR2 FVKESK. This CDR3 reads CASSPRRAGEQYF. In DNA, the CDR3 is TGTGCCAGCAGCCCGAGGAGGGCTGGGGAGCAGTACTTC.

The chain links TRBV20-1 to TRBJ2-3, with TRBD2 matching over 8 bases. CDR3 size: 15 residues. Germline trimming cut 3 bases from V and 5 bases from J; bases unmatched to any gene: 10. The germline V gene has CDR1 DFQATT and CDR2 SNEGSKA (reference sequence). The CDR3 DNA reads as TGCAGTGCTAGTGGTGGTAGCGGGGATGAAGATACGCAGTATTTT. Translating gives CSASGGSGDEDTQYF.

The gene calls are TRBV10-3 and TRBJ1-2; possibly TRBD1 for D (6 bases). The CDR3 sequence is 16 residues long. V was pared by 0 bases and J by 7 bases, with 18 bases between. Germline V lookup: CDR1 ENHRY, CDR2 SYGVKD. The CDR3 protein is CAISESTGIVVGGYTF. The CDR3 nucleotides read TGTGCCATCAGTGAGTCTACAGGGATCGTGGTGGGTGGCTACACCTTC.

This chain connects TRBV5-4 to TRBJ2-2; D gene unclear. The CDR3 has 14 amino acids. Germline V gene lookup returns CDR1 SGHNT and CDR2 YYREEE (reference sequence). The V end lost 5 bases, the J end lost 1 base, and 9 bases lay between the germline ends. The CDR3 DNA is TGTGCCAGCAGTTCAGACTGGAACACCGGGGAGCTGTTTTTT. Its protein is CASSSDWNTGELFF.

The rearrangement joins TRBV4-3 to TRBJ2-1; 9 positions match TRBD2. CDR1 LGHNA and CDR2 YSLEER come from the germline V gene. J gave up 8 bases and V 0 bases, and 11 bases lay outside the gene matches. The CDR3 contains 17 residues. CDR3 nucleotide sequence: TGCGCCAGCAGCCAAGATCTCCTAGCGGGGAGTCGGGATGAGCAGTTCTTC. Its translation is CASSQDLLAGSRDEQFF.

Comments on this clonotype: Its ends do not fully match the called genes, so a read error is possible. This chain joins TRBV15 and TRBJ2-1; D remains ambiguous. CDR3 length equals 12 residues. Germline-derived CDR1 and CDR2 are LNHNV and YYDKDF (reference sequence). CDR3 sequence: CATSGDYNEQFF. CDR3 sequence (DNA): TGTGCCACCAGCGGAGATTACAATGAGCAGTTCTTC.

The rearrangement joins TRBV19 to TRBJ2-2, with a weak D call TRBD1 (5 bases). The germline V gene encodes CDR1 LNHDA and CDR2 SQIVND (reference sequence). Trimming cost V 2 bases and J 1 base, with 5 bases left between them. This CDR3 region has 14 residues. The CDR3: CASSIQGNTGELFF. Here the CDR3 DNA reads TGTGCCAGTAGTATACAGGGGAACACCGGGGAGCTGTTTTTT.